Listed below are T cell receptor beta chains from one sample, sequenced in a study of identical twins. TCRdb processed the 5' RACE reads anew with MiXCR; each CDR3 protein has one entry. The sample gives approximately 500,000 distinct CDR3 sequences, less than 25% of which show up once; about 2.7% is in the top ten. These same data were also listed under a study on T cells expressing NK-cell markers.

Sequencing was carried out using CD4+ T cells sorted from blood. These receptors originate from a woman in her late teens or twenties in good health. The CDR3 runs from the conserved cysteine through the conserved F or W. The D gene is left open where the match is weak. Expanded clones get a size class; other rows say once, few or many, or leave the size out.

abundance,v_gene,j_gene,d_gene,CDR3nt,CDR3aa
.,TRBV7-8,TRBJ2-1,TRBD1,TGTGCCAGCAGCTTATTTTGGGGGACAGCCCCCAATGAGCAGTTCTTC,CASSLFWGTAPNEQFF
few,TRBV4-3,TRBJ1-2,.,TGCGCCAGCAGCCAAGATAGTGGGAGTGGCTACACCTTC,CASSQDSGSGYTF
.,TRBV20-1,TRBJ2-1,.,TGCAGTGCTAGAGATGGGGGAGTGAGAAATGAGCAGTTCTTC,CSARDGGVRNEQFF
.,TRBV20-1,TRBJ2-4,.,TGCAGTGCTAGAGACCCAGGAAAAGCCCGAGCCAAAAACATTCAGTACTTC,CSARDPGKARAKNIQYF
few,TRBV7-2,TRBJ2-3,TRBD2,TGTGCCAGCAGCCAAAGGCCAGCGGGAGGGCCAACAGATACGCAGTATTTT,CASSQRPAGGPTDTQYF
few,TRBV2,TRBJ2-2,.,TGTGCCAGCAGACTTGGCGGAAACACCGGGGAGCTGTTTTTT,CASRLGGNTGELFF
.,TRBV4-1,TRBJ2-3,.,TGCGCCAGCAGCCACAATGAGCGGGCTTATACGCAGTATTTT,CASSHNERAYTQYF
few,TRBV7-9,TRBJ2-1,.,TGTGCCAGCAGCTTAATGGAAGGGGGACGCGAGCAGTTCTTC,CASSLMEGGREQFF
.,TRBV7-8,TRBJ2-7,.,TGTGCCAGCAGCTTAGTAGGTTGGCCCGGCGAGCAGTACTTC,CASSLVGWPGEQYF
few,TRBV2,TRBJ2-7,.,TGTGCCAGCAGTTTTGGGACTTACTACGAGCAGTACTTC,CASSFGTYYEQYF
many,TRBV20-1,TRBJ2-1,.,TGCAGTGCTAGTTCCCAAGCGGAACCCTACAATGAGCAGTTCTTC,CSASSQAEPYNEQFF
.,TRBV12-3/TRBV12-4,TRBJ2-5,.,TGTGCCAGCACCCCCAGGACAGTCCAAGAGACCCAGTACTTC,CASTPRTVQETQYF
.,TRBV30,TRBJ1-6,.,TGTGCCTGGAGTGTAGAGCAGGGAGTGACAGTATTTTCACCCCTCCACTTT,CAWSVEQGVTVFSPLHF
.,TRBV5-1,TRBJ2-3,.,TGCGCCAGCAGCTTAGTTGCGGAGGGGGATACGCAGTATTTT,CASSLVAEGDTQYF
.,TRBV7-8,TRBJ2-7,.,TGTGCCAGCGCCCTGAGCGGCTACGAGCAGTACTTC,CASALSGYEQYF
.,TRBV11-3,TRBJ1-4,.,TGTGCCAGCAGCAACTCCATGAGGGGTGGTGCAACTAATGAAAAACTGTTTTTT,CASSNSMRGGATNEKLFF
.,TRBV7-9,TRBJ2-7,.,TGTGCCAGCAGCAACTACTACGAGCAGTACTTC,CASSNYYEQYF
.,TRBV6-5,TRBJ2-1,.,TGTGCCAGCAGGGTGTCCTTTAATGAGCAGTTCTTC,CASRVSFNEQFF
.,TRBV29-1,TRBJ2-7,TRBD1,TGCAGCGCCGATTCGGACAGGGGCTACGAGCAGTACTTC,CSADSDRGYEQYF
.,TRBV7-2,TRBJ2-7,.,TGTGCCAGCAGCCGTAGCGGAACGATCTACGAGCAGTACTTC,CASSRSGTIYEQYF
.,TRBV12-3/TRBV12-4,TRBJ1-6,.,TGTGCCAGCAGGTTTTGGGTGGGACTCAGTCCCCTCCACTTT,CASRFWVGLSPLHF
few,TRBV5-1,TRBJ2-5,TRBD2,TGCGCCAGCAGCTTAAGGCTAGCGGATGGGACCCAGTACTTC,CASSLRLADGTQYF
.,TRBV7-9,TRBJ2-6,.,TGTGCCAGCAGTCCACCCCCCTGGAGCTCTGGGGCCAACGTCCTGACTTTC,CASSPPPWSSGANVLTF